This TCR beta chain appears in the sequencing data of a study of blood T cell repertoires in COVID-19. Study context: The study drew acute and convalescent COVID-19 samples from the United States, Italy and Spain. The analysed material was cDNA or gDNA that came from T cells, B-cell-depleted T cells, or PBMCs.

The CDR3 spans 11 residues. V lost 7 bases and J 8 bases, leaving 9 bases between the germline ends. Germline CDR1 LNHDA, CDR2 SQIVND (reference sequence). Libraries were prepared by immunoSEQ multiplex PCR; TCRdb keeps only in-frame clonotypes and omits some of them. The table records 200,000 to 250,000 clones, more than 75% of them present only once. Sequences were obtained from peripheral blood. V and J are TRBV19 and TRBJ2-1, with TRBD2 as a possible D gene (6 bases). This clonotype originated in a man aged 80 or over with acute or convalescent COVID-19. CDR3 DNA: TGTGCCAGTATGGGGGGTTATGAGCAGTTCTTC. As protein: CASMGGYEQFF.